One and the same sample provided the 17 T cell receptor beta chains below, sequenced in a study of PD-L1 blockade in urothelial cancer. Time point specified: peripheral blood 6 weeks after treatment start. Profiling relied on immunoSEQ multiplex PCR, and the TCRdb table lists in-frame clones only, not all of them. The profile shows 45,000 to 60,000 clones, around nine tenths of them singletons. The sample in question was PBMCs, obtained around atezolizumab (anti-PD-L1) treatment. The receptors originated from a man between 60 and 70 years old with urothelial cancer.

As DNA, the CDR3 is TGCGCCAGCAGCTTGATTTCGGTAGAGACCCAGTACTTC. Its translation is CASSLISVETQYF. This rearrangement joins TRBV5-1 to TRBJ2-5; D is undetermined. Per germline, CDR1 SGHRS and CDR2 YFSETQ. CDR3 length: 13 amino acids. With 1 base removed from V and 4 bases from J, the gap between germline ends came to 8 bases. Drawing the rest from reference TRBV5-1 and TRBJ2-5, the complete variable domain is KAGVTQTPRYLIKTRGQQVTLSCSPISGHRSVSWYQQTPGQGLQFLFEYFSETQRNKGNFPGRFSGRQFSNSRSEMNVSTLELGDSALYLCASSLISVETQYFGPGTRLLVL.

The V and J genes are TRBV19 and TRBJ1-2, with TRBD1 identical over 12 bases. The CDR3 runs 14 residues. Unmatched junction bases numbered 4, after V lost 5 bases and J lost 6 bases. The germline V gene has CDR1 LNHDA and CDR2 SQIVND (reference sequence). Here the CDR3 reads CASSRDRGRDGYTF. In nucleotides, the CDR3 is TGTGCCAGTAGTCGGGACAGGGGGCGTGATGGCTACACCTTC.

The chain employs TRBV2 and TRBJ2-7; a possible D gene is TRBD1 (5 bases). Trimming took off 6 bases at V and 2 bases at J, with 14 bases between the two ends. The CDR3 consists of 14 residues. Germline assignment: CDR1 SNHLY and CDR2 FYNNEI. DNA for the CDR3: TGTGCCAGCAGGAAGACAGCCCCCGCCTACGAGCAGTACTTC. Amino acid sequence: CASRKTAPAYEQYF.

This clone has a single count. The chain carries TRBV29-1 and TRBJ1-2, with TRBD1 identical over 8 bases. Trimming at V came to 7 bases and at J to 2 bases, leaving 21 bases not matched to a gene. In germline, CDR1 is SQVTM, CDR2 ANQGSEA. CDR3 length: 18 residues. CDR3 protein: CSAVGSRTGYVENYGYTF. The CDR3 region has the DNA TGCAGCGCCGTCGGCTCCAGGACAGGGTATGTTGAGAACTATGGCTACACCTTC.

The V and J genes are TRBV7-6 and TRBJ1-2, with D unclear. Germline V gene data show CDR1 as SGHVS and CDR2 as FNYEAQ. V lost 3 bases and J lost 3, with 8 bases in between. The CDR3 extends over 13 amino acids. CDR3 residues: CASSFRSDYGYTF. The CDR3, as DNA: TGTGCCAGCAGCTTTCGCAGCGACTATGGCTACACCTTC.

The rearrangement uses TRBV4-1 and TRBJ2-1; 8 nucleotides line up with TRBD1. The CDR3 has 15 amino acids. Germline CDR1 reads MGHRA; CDR2 reads YSYEKL. J lost 2 bases, V lost 2 bases, and 2 bases had no gene match. The CDR3 spells CASSQWGQAYNEQFF. The CDR3 region has the DNA TGCGCCAGCAGCCAATGGGGACAGGCCTACAATGAGCAGTTCTTC.

The V call is TRBV6-5, the J call TRBJ1-1; 7 nucleotides agree with TRBD1. Per the germline V gene, CDR1 is MNHEY and CDR2 is SVGAGI. CDR3 length: 15 residues. V gave up 2 bases and J gave up 0 bases; unmatched junction bases: 3. The CDR3 reads CASSYGTALNTEAFF. The DNA for the CDR3 is TGTGCCAGCAGTTACGGGACAGCCCTGAACACTGAAGCTTTCTTT.

The chain recombines TRBV27 with TRBJ2-1; TRBD1 aligns across 8 bases. The CDR3 covers 15 residues. V lost 6 bases, J lost 6 bases, and 10 bases stayed unmatched. From germline, CDR1 is MNHEY and CDR2 SMNVEV (reference sequence). The CDR3 spells CASSNRQGRFNEQFF. Here the CDR3 DNA reads TGTGCCAGCAGCAATCGACAGGGGCGTTTCAATGAGCAGTTCTTC.

This chain connects TRBV5-4 to TRBJ2-7, with 8 bases fitting TRBD1. V trimming: 4 bases; J trimming: 6 bases; junction bases outside the gene matches: 6. The CDR3 spans 13 residues. CDR1 and CDR2 (germline): SGHNT, YYREEE (reference sequence). The DNA of the CDR3 is TGTGCCAGCAGCCGACAGGGGATTAGCGAGCAGTACTTC. Residues: CASSRQGISEQYF.

The rearrangement links TRBV9 to TRBJ2-5; the match to TRBD2 covers 7 bases. The CDR3 extends over 12 amino acids. V lost 3 bases to trimming and J lost 4 bases; unmatched junction nucleotides: 0. The germline V gene has CDR1 SGDLS and CDR2 YYNGEE. The CDR3 coding sequence is TGTGCCAGCAGCGCGGGAGGAGAGACCCAGTACTTC. This encodes CASSAGGETQYF.

As DNA, the CDR3 is TGTGCCAGCAGTGAAGGGACAGCAAAAGAGACCCAGTACTTC. It is translated as CASSEGTAKETQYF. The V and J genes are TRBV6-1 and TRBJ2-5; weak D call: TRBD1 (6 bases). CDR1 and CDR2 (germline): MNHNS, SASEGT. V was shortened by 1 base and J by 3 bases, with 9 bases between the two germline ends. The CDR3 runs 14 residues.

The chain couples TRBV4-2 to TRBJ2-1, with 11 positions matching TRBD2. The CDR3 totals 17 residues. J gave up 10 bases and V 3 bases, and 14 bases lay outside the gene matches. Germline CDR1 and CDR2: LGHNA and YNFKEQ. The CDR3 DNA reads as TGTGCCAGCAGCCAGGCTTCCGGGACTAGCGGTGGAGGAGAGCAGTTCTTC. Translated, it gives CASSQASGTSGGGEQFF.

The V gene is TRBV7-2, the J gene TRBJ1-5, with D tentatively TRBD1 (5 bases). Between the trimmed V and J ends, which lost 1 base and 5 bases, there was a span of 9 bases. CDR3 length: 14 residues. CDR1 is SGHTA, CDR2 FQGNSA, per germline. The CDR3 nucleotides read TGTGCCAGCAGCTTAGTGGGGGAGGATCAGCCCCAGCATTTT. The encoded protein is CASSLVGEDQPQHF.

The rearrangement joins TRBV10-2 to TRBJ2-2; the D gene is possibly TRBD2 (5 bases). Trimming took off 7 bases at V and 7 bases at J, with 7 bases between the two ends. Germline V gene sequence: CDR1 WSHSY, CDR2 SAAADI. This CDR3 contains 11 residues. The CDR3: CASTAGGELFF. CDR3 DNA sequence: TGCGCCAGCACTGCGGGCGGGGAGCTGTTTTTT.

J is TRBJ2-3 and V is TRBV28; D call uncertain. CDR3 length: 14 amino acids. V gave up 4 bases and J gave up 1 base, with 9 bases separating them. Germline values: CDR1 MDHEN, CDR2 SYDVKM. CDR3 coding DNA: TGTGCCAGCAGTTCCCCGTTCCGCACAGATACGCAGTATTTT. This translates into CASSSPFRTDTQYF. Full variable domain (outside the CDR3, taken from reference TRBV28 and TRBJ2-3): DVKVTQSSRYLVKRTGEKVFLECVQDMDHENMFWYRQDPGLGLRLIYFSYDVKMKEKGDIPEGYSVSREKKERFSLILESASTNQTSMYLCASSSPFRTDTQYFGPGTRLTVL.

This chain uses TRBV30 with TRBJ1-4; D is uncertain. In germline, CDR1 is GTSNPN, CDR2 SVGIG (reference sequence). CDR3 length: 13 amino acids. V was pared by 0 bases and J by 5 bases, with 7 bases between. CDR3 in DNA: TGTGCCTGGAGTGTAAGCCGGAATGAAAAACTGTTTTTT. Its translation: CAWSVSRNEKLFF.

The rearrangement links TRBV7-9 to TRBJ2-1; D is unclear. V gave up 1 base and J gave up 0 bases, with 13 bases separating them. The CDR3 contains 17 residues. Per the germline V gene, CDR1 is SEHNR and CDR2 is FQNEAQ (reference sequence). The CDR3 region is CASSLVPGRSSYNEQFF. DNA of the CDR3: TGTGCCAGCAGCTTAGTACCCGGCCGGAGCTCCTACAATGAGCAGTTCTTC.